This is a list of T cell receptor beta chains from one sample in a study of T cells in tuberculosis. The repertoire was sequenced with immunoSEQ multiplex PCR; TCRdb's copy has only in-frame clones and lacks some. The data contain 35,000 to 55,000 clones, 90% to 95% of them singletons. The source material was PBMCs. These receptors came from a donor between 10 and 35 years old with latent tuberculosis or without tuberculosis infection. CDR3s include the opening cysteine and the closing phenylalanine or tryptophan. Fields, in order: D gene, V gene, J gene, CDR3 protein, CDR3 DNA. D genes are given only for firm matches.

NA	TRBV5-8	TRBJ2-7	CASSLGPSSSYEQYF	TGTGCCAGCAGCTTGGGTCCGTCCAGCTCCTACGAGCAGTACTTC
TRBD1	TRBV5-6	TRBJ2-6	CASSLLTGALSGANVLTF	TGTGCCAGCAGCTTGTTGACAGGGGCACTCTCTGGGGCCAACGTCCTGACTTTC
TRBD1	TRBV5-1	TRBJ2-2	CASRRQGNTGELFF	TGCGCCAGCAGGCGACAGGGAAACACCGGGGAGCTGTTTTTT
NA	TRBV19	TRBJ2-7	CASSSEANYEQYF	TGTGCCAGTAGTAGCGAGGCTAACTACGAGCAGTACTTC
TRBD1	TRBV19	TRBJ2-7	CASSTGGTGGSYEQYF	TGTGCCAGTAGTACTGGAGGGACAGGGGGTTCCTACGAGCAGTACTTC
NA	TRBV4-1	TRBJ1-2	CASSQDRGAAYYGYTF	TGCGCCAGCAGCCAAGATAGGGGCGCCGCTTACTATGGCTACACCTTC
NA	TRBV11-2	TRBJ1-1	CASSVPGALLKLNTEAFF	TGTGCCAGCAGCGTACCAGGGGCCCTTTTAAAATTGAACACTGAAGCTTTCTTT
TRBD1	TRBV29-1	TRBJ2-7	CSARTGDLYEQYF	TGCAGCGCCAGGACAGGGGATCTCTACGAGCAGTACTTC
NA	TRBV5-4	TRBJ2-7	CASSFGQGSYEQYF	TGTGCCAGCAGCTTCGGACAAGGGTCCTACGAGCAGTACTTC
NA	TRBV7-3	TRBJ1-6	CASSPGLLNSPLHF	TGTGCCAGCAGCCCCGGACTGCTAAATTCACCCCTCCACTTT
TRBD2	TRBV7-6	TRBJ2-3	CASSLRPSGGSKTDTQYF	TGTGCCAGCAGCTTAAGACCTAGCGGGGGCAGTAAGACAGATACGCAGTATTTT